These 26 T cell receptor beta chains originate from one sample sequenced in a study of T cell clonality in common variable immunodeficiency. Repertoires were generated with immunoSEQ multiplex PCR, while TCRdb's copy carries only in-frame clones and drops some. Recorded here are approximately 50,000 clones, none singletons. Sequenced material: peripheral blood mononuclear cells. The receptors come from a person aged 18 to 75 in good health.

This clone turned up a few times. The read ends 3 residues before the CDR3 terminus; that terminus is restored from the germline J gene. The chain has TRBV2 and TRBJ1-2, with 7 bases lining up with TRBD1. The CDR3 length is 13 residues. Germline V gene data show CDR1 as SNHLY and CDR2 as FYNNEI. The ends lost 3 bases at V and 4 bases at J; junction bases unmatched: 2. CDR3 sequence reads: CASSEQGGYGYTF. CDR3 DNA (partial): TGTGCCAGCAGTGAGCAGGGGGGCTATGGC.

As regards this clone: Read data end 3 residues before the CDR3 end; the end is taken from the germline J gene. The V and J genes are TRBV2 and TRBJ2-7; TRBD2 agrees at 8 bases. V shed 1 base, J shed 0 bases, and the junction held 2 bases outside the gene matches. This CDR3 contains 15 residues. From germline, CDR1 is SNHLY and CDR2 FYNNEI. The sequenced CDR3 bases are TGTGCCAGCAGTGAAGGTGGGACTAGCTCCTACGAG. This sequence encodes CASSEGGTSSYE. The full CDR3 protein is CASSEGGTSSYEQYF.

The table lists this clone with many counts. The sequence runs out 3 residues before the end of the CDR3; the remainder is reconstructed from the germline J gene. This sequence joins TRBV30 and TRBJ2-7; tentatively, D is TRBD1 or TRBD2 (6 bases each). Between the trimmed V and J ends, which lost 2 bases and 3 bases, there was a span of 14 bases. The CDR3 sequence is 14 residues long. Germline loops: CDR1 GTSNPN, CDR2 SVGIG (reference sequence). CDR3 DNA (partial): TGTGCCTGGAGTAGTGGAGGGGGAAACTACGAG. Its protein is CAWSSGGGNYE. The full CDR3 sequence reads CAWSSGGGNYEQYF.

This clone was seen at least ten times. The read ends 3 residues before the CDR3 terminus; that terminus is restored from the germline J gene. This rearrangement joins TRBV30 to TRBJ1-5, with TRBD1 matching 9 bases. The CDR3 has 15 amino acids. Germline lookup yields CDR1 GTSNPN and CDR2 SVGIG (reference sequence). The V segment lost 4 bases and the J segment 2 bases; nucleotides outside the gene matches: 6. The CDR3 bases that were read are TGTGCCTGGACTACAGGGGGCTTCGGCAATCAGCCC. It specifies CAWTTGGFGNQP. The whole CDR3 region reads CAWTTGGFGNQPQHF.

This clone was detected many times. Read data end 3 residues before the CDR3 end; the end is taken from the germline J gene. This sequence joins TRBV19 and TRBJ2-1, with 11 nucleotides matching TRBD2. CDR1 and CDR2 from the germline V gene are LNHDA and SQIVND (reference sequence). Trimming took 4 bases from V and 0 from J; bases not matched to a gene: 14. The CDR3 contains 20 residues. The CDR3: CASSTPGVSGGDSSYNEQFF. The sequenced CDR3 bases are TGTGCCAGTAGTACCCCAGGGGTTAGCGGGGGGGACAGCTCCTACAATGAG.

This clone came up many times. The CDR3 extends 3 residues past the end of the read, so its final part is completed from the germline J gene. The gene calls are TRBV18 and TRBJ2-1; 7 bases map to TRBD1. This CDR3 has 16 amino acids. Germline values: CDR1 KGHSH, CDR2 LQKENI. V lost 3 bases to trimming and J lost 0 bases; unmatched junction nucleotides: 5. The sequenced part of the CDR3 DNA is TGTGCCAGCTCACCCTGGGACAGTGGCTCCTACAATGAG. Translating gives CASSPWDSGSYNE. The full-length CDR3 reads as CASSPWDSGSYNEQFF.

At least ten counts were recorded for this clone. The CDR3 end is not reached by the read, which stops 3 residues before it; the germline J gene fills it in. The chain employs TRBV7-9 and TRBJ1-2; D may be TRBD1 (5 bases). Per germline, CDR1 SEHNR and CDR2 FQNEAQ (reference sequence). The V end was cut by 5 bases, the J end by 0 bases, with 10 bases between. This CDR3 comprises 14 residues. CDR3 in amino acids: CASSPDTTNYGYTF. The CDR3 bases that were read are TGTGCCAGCAGCCCGGACACCACTAACTATGGC.

This clone was detected a few times. The read halts 3 residues ahead of the CDR3 end, with the missing end drawn from the germline J gene. The chain has TRBV5-4 and TRBJ2-1; a weak D match, TRBD2 (5 bases). The length of the CDR3 is 14 residues. Germline CDR1 reads SGHNT; CDR2 reads YYREEE (reference sequence). V was clipped by 2 bases and J by 6 bases, with 12 bases between them. Incomplete CDR3 DNA: TGTGCCAGCAGCTTTGAGAGAGGGCGCAATGAG. It yields the protein CASSFERGRNE. The CDR3 as a whole reads CASSFERGRNEQFF.

This clone occurred many times. The observed sequence ends 3 residues before the CDR3 terminus, with the missing tail filled in from the germline J gene. The chain combines TRBV19 with TRBJ2-7; 8 nucleotides line up with TRBD1. With V trimmed by 1 base and J by 4 bases, 9 bases remained unmatched. Germline CDR1 LNHDA, CDR2 SQIVND (reference sequence). This CDR3 contains 16 residues. The CDR3 spells CASSIAPPDRAYEQYF. Incomplete CDR3 DNA: TGTGCCAGTAGTATAGCCCCCCCGGACAGGGCGTACGAG.

This clone appeared many times. Read data end 3 residues before the CDR3 end; the end is taken from the germline J gene. The chain uses TRBV18 and TRBJ1-3; D gene uncertain. V lost 0 bases and J 3 bases, leaving 6 bases between the germline ends. CDR3 length equals 14 residues. Germline V CDR1 and CDR2: KGHSH, LQKENI. Partial CDR3 DNA: TGTGCCAGCTCACCACCGCACGGTGGAAACACC. The encoded protein is CASSPPHGGNT. Given in full, the CDR3 is CASSPPHGGNTIYF.

The sample holds many counts of this clone. This chain's CDR3 is CASSGFSTEGIGNTIYF. CDR3 DNA (partial): TGCGCCAGCAGTGGATTTTCGACAGAGGGGATAGGAAACACC. The chain combines TRBV10-1 with TRBJ1-3, with a weak D call TRBD1 (5 bases). The read falls 3 residues short of the CDR3 end, and the missing part is taken from the germline J gene. V was cut by 4 bases and J by 4 bases, with 20 bases left in between. The germline gives CDR1 WNHNN, CDR2 SYGVQD (reference sequence). The CDR3 is 17 amino acids.

This clone was seen many times. The CDR3 bases that were read are TGTGCCAGCAGCTTAGGAGGCAGCCAAGAGACC. Amino acid sequence: CASSLGGSQET. The CDR3 in its entirety is CASSLGGSQETQYF. This chain links TRBV11-2 with TRBJ2-5; D uncertain. The read comes to an end 3 residues before the CDR3 does, leaving the germline J gene to fill in the end. The CDR3 length is 14 residues. Germline V gives CDR1 SGHAT, CDR2 FQNNGV. V was clipped by 1 base and J by 1 base, with 7 bases between them. Full variable domain (outside the CDR3, taken from reference TRBV11-2 and TRBJ2-5): EAGVAQSPRYKIIEKRQSVAFWCNPISGHATLYWYQQILGQGPKLLIQFQNNGVVDDSQLPKDRFSAERLKGVDSTLKIQPAKLEDSAVYLCASSLGGSQETQYFGPGTRLLVL.

This clone appeared many times. The read falls 3 residues short of the CDR3 end, and the missing part is taken from the germline J gene. The chain has TRBV20-1 and TRBJ1-1, with a tentative D call TRBD1 (6 bases). The CDR3 is made up of 15 amino acids. Trimming stripped 0 bases from V and 6 bases from J, with 17 bases between. Germline-derived CDR1 and CDR2 are DFQATT and SNEGSKA (reference sequence). The covered CDR3 bases are TGCAGTGCTAGAGATCCAGGGGCAGGGAGGGCTGAA. Translated, it gives CSARDPGAGRAE. The CDR3 in its entirety is CSARDPGAGRAEAFF.

This clone has only a few counts. The read stops 3 residues short of the end of the CDR3; the missing end is completed from the germline J gene. This rearrangement joins TRBV2 to TRBJ2-2; D perhaps matches TRBD2 (5 bases). The V end lost 7 bases, the J end lost 7 bases, and 16 bases lay between the germline ends. CDR1 and CDR2 from the germline V gene are SNHLY and FYNNEI. The CDR3 runs 14 residues. CDR3 region: CASMSRARGGELFF. Incomplete CDR3 DNA: TGTGCCAGCATGTCGCGGGCTCGGGGCGGGGAG.

This clone was detected ten times or more. The observed sequence ends 3 residues before the CDR3 terminus, with the missing tail filled in from the germline J gene. This chain connects TRBV20-1 to TRBJ2-1; perhaps TRBD2 as D (9 bases). This CDR3 is built from 15 residues. V dropped 6 bases and J dropped 1 base, with 16 bases sitting between them. CDR1 is DFQATT and CDR2 is SNEGSKA in the germline V gene (reference sequence). The sequenced CDR3 bases are TGCAGTGCCAGGGGGCGGGAGGGATCCTACAATGAG. It encodes CSARGREGSYNE. The whole CDR3 reads CSARGREGSYNEQFF.

This clone was seen repeatedly, ten times or more. The covered CDR3 bases are TGTGCCTGGAGTTCGGGGGGGCTAGCGGGTAACCCCTCCTACGAG. This gives the protein CAWSSGGLAGNPSYE. The CDR3 in full is CAWSSGGLAGNPSYEQYF. J is TRBJ2-7 and V is TRBV30, with 8 bases identical to TRBD2. The DNA ends 3 residues before the CDR3 does, and the rest of the CDR3 is filled in from the germline J gene. The junction had 15 bases not matched to a gene; V was cut back by 2 bases and J by 0 bases. This CDR3 has 18 amino acids. Germline V lookup: CDR1 GTSNPN, CDR2 SVGIG (reference sequence).

This clone has a count of ten or more. Sequencing ends 3 residues short of the CDR3 end; the germline J gene provides the rest. The rearrangement links TRBV28 to TRBJ1-2; 8 bases are a match to TRBD1. V was pared by 5 bases and J by 4 bases, with 6 bases of the junction left unmatched. Per the germline V gene, CDR1 is MDHEN and CDR2 is SYDVKM. The CDR3 sequence is 14 residues long. The sequenced part of the CDR3 DNA is TGTGCCAGCAGTGACGGACAGGGCTCCTATGGC. Residues: CASSDGQGSYG. The entire CDR3 protein is CASSDGQGSYGYTF.

This clone was seen ten or more times. The missing CDR3 end, 3 residues past where the read stops, is filled in from the germline J gene. The V and J genes are TRBV7-2 and TRBJ1-2; 7 nucleotides agree with TRBD1. CDR3 size: 12 residues. The germline V gene has CDR1 SGHTA and CDR2 FQGNSA. The junction had 2 bases not matched to a gene; V was cut back by 3 bases and J by 7 bases. This chain's CDR3 is CASSFYRGGYTF. The CDR3 bases that were read are TGTGCCAGCAGCTTCTACAGGGGTGGC.

This clone was counted ten times or more. The read ends 3 residues early relative to the CDR3; the germline J gene fills the gap. The chain recombines TRBV28 with TRBJ2-5; D is ambiguous. The V gene lost 5 bases and the J gene lost 2 bases, with 12 bases spanning the gap. This CDR3 contains 14 residues. The germline CDR1 and CDR2 sequences are MDHEN and SYDVKM. CDR3 sequence reads: CASSLDGRQETQYF. The CDR3 bases that were read are TGTGCCAGCAGTCTAGACGGCAGACAAGAGACC.

Ten or more counts support this clone. The DNA ends 3 residues before the CDR3 does, and the rest of the CDR3 is filled in from the germline J gene. The chain recombines TRBV6-1 with TRBJ2-7; TRBD1 matches 7 bases. J lost 3 bases, V lost 0 bases, and 5 bases had no gene match. CDR3 size: 15 residues. CDR1 and CDR2 from the germline V gene are MNHNS and SASEGT. The CDR3: CASSEAPGQLYEQYF. The CDR3 bases that were read are TGTGCCAGCAGTGAAGCGCCGGGACAGCTCTACGAG.

Concerning this clone: The read is 3 residues too short to cover the CDR3 end, so that end is filled in from the germline J gene. The rearrangement links TRBV20-1 to TRBJ2-3; TRBD2 matches at 11 bases. The CDR3 length is 17 residues. CDR1 and CDR2 (germline): DFQATT, SNEGSKA (reference sequence). CDR3 protein: CSASGLAGGTSTDTQYF. The CDR3 DNA, read in part, is TGCAGCGCAAGCGGGCTAGCGGGGGGAACTAGCACAGATACG.

This clone was observed many times. The CDR3 spells CASSQDTRFYNEQFF. The covered CDR3 bases are TGTGCCAGCAGCCAAGATACTAGGTTCTACAATGAG. The rearrangement uses TRBV14 and TRBJ2-1; D possibly corresponds to TRBD2 (5 bases). The read terminates 3 residues before the CDR3 end, so the remaining end is supplied by the germline J gene. The CDR3 spans 15 residues. Germline CDR1 reads SGHDN; CDR2 reads FVKESK. V was trimmed by 0 bases and J by 3 bases, leaving 9 bases between them.

This clone was observed at least ten times. This CDR3 reads CASSLVFGQDEAFF. Partial CDR3 DNA: TGTGCCAGCAGCTTAGTGTTCGGACAAGATGAA. The rearrangement links TRBV7-2 to TRBJ1-1; TRBD1 might be the D (5 bases). The read halts 3 residues ahead of the CDR3 end, with the missing end drawn from the germline J gene. CDR1 is SGHTA and CDR2 is FQGNSA in the germline V gene. The length of the CDR3 is 14 residues. V lost 1 base and J lost 7, with 13 bases in between.

This clone was counted many times. The DNA ends 3 residues before the CDR3 does, and the rest of the CDR3 is filled in from the germline J gene. The V call is TRBV7-2, the J call TRBJ1-5; 10 bases agree with TRBD1. Germline V CDR1 and CDR2: SGHTA, FQGNSA. The CDR3 loop spans 15 amino acids. Trimming cost V 5 bases and J 6 bases; bases outside gene matches: 7. The CDR3 bases that were read are TGTGCCAGCAGCCCCGGGACAGGGGTTGGTCAGCCC. Translation: CASSPGTGVGQP. The entire CDR3 protein reads CASSPGTGVGQPQHF.

In its sample, this clone was seen many times. With the read ending 3 residues before the CDR3 end, the germline J gene is used to fill in that end. The chain has TRBV7-3 and TRBJ2-1, with a possible D match to TRBD1 (5 bases). The CDR3 extends over 14 amino acids. Trimming took 5 bases from V and 9 from J, leaving 17 bases between them. Germline V gene lookup returns CDR1 SGHTA and CDR2 FQGTGA. CDR3 bases read: TGTGCCAGCAGCCCGATACAGGCGAATGGTGAG. Encoded protein: CASSPIQANGE. The entire CDR3 sequence reads CASSPIQANGEQFF.

Ten or more counts support this clone. The read gets to within 3 residues of the CDR3 end, and the germline J gene fills in the rest. The gene calls are TRBV5-1 and TRBJ2-7, with 9 nucleotides matching TRBD1. The trim removed 0 bases at V and 3 bases at J, leaving 4 bases unmatched. Germline CDR1 SGHRS, CDR2 YFSETQ. CDR3 length: 15 amino acids. The CDR3 here is CASSLEGTGLYEQYF. The sequenced part of the CDR3 DNA is TGCGCCAGCAGCTTGGAAGGGACAGGGCTCTACGAG.